This record concerns one T cell receptor beta chain sequence. In the original workflow: Nucleated cell number was recorded as an estimate derived from reference gene primer amplification. Using immunoSEQ multiplex PCR, the repertoire was profiled, and TCRdb retains in-frame clones only, with some absent. V and J calls and clone size are given by that table; D and trimming were obtained from the DNA. This table holds about 15,000 clones, 84% found once. The data belong to a study of blood T cell repertoires in COVID-19. The overall study: Samples representing acute and convalescent COVID-19 were sourced from the United States, Italy and Spain. PBMCs, B-cell-depleted T cells, or T cells provided the cDNA or gDNA that made up the material.

This CDR3 is built from 17 residues. The V gene lost 4 bases and the J gene lost 2 bases, with 19 bases spanning the gap. Germline-derived CDR1 and CDR2 are SGHTS and YDEGEE. The TCR sequence derives from a woman in her 50s with active or convalescent COVID-19. The V call is TRBV5-8, the J call TRBJ1-5, with D tentatively TRBD1 (5 bases). Sequencing was carried out using peripheral blood. CDR3 bases: TGTGCCAGCAGCCCGTCAAGGGGATTCAAGGGCAATCAGCCCCAGCATTTT. Protein: CASSPSRGFKGNQPQHF.